A single sample gave rise to the 32 T cell receptor beta chains below, sequenced in a study of shared clonotypes between healthy human individuals. TCRdb keeps only in-frame clones here, not all; method: immunoSEQ multiplex PCR. The sample has some 1 million clones; around 76% are singletons. The specimen sequenced was memory CD4+ T cells sorted from blood. Specified subset: CD45RA-negative fraction. These receptors all come from a man younger than 35 in good health.

V usage is TRBV5-5 and J usage is TRBJ2-2, with TRBD1 as a possible D gene (5 bases). Germline V CDR1 and CDR2: SGHKS, YYEKEE (reference sequence). V was trimmed by 2 bases and J by 4 bases, leaving 12 bases between them. The CDR3 is 15 residues long. The CDR3 protein is CASSFSGKSTGELFF. DNA for the CDR3: TGTGCCAGCAGCTTTTCAGGGAAGAGCACCGGGGAGCTGTTTTTT.

CDR3: CASSEQTNYGYTF. Written as DNA, the CDR3 is TGTGCCAGCAGTGAACAGACTAACTATGGCTACACCTTC. The chain joins TRBV28 to TRBJ1-2; no clear D gene. CDR3 length equals 13 residues. Looked up from germline, CDR1 is MDHEN and CDR2 is SYDVKM. V was shortened by 5 bases and J by 0 bases, with 7 bases between the two germline ends.

The CDR3 protein is CASSLGQGEETQYF. CDR3 DNA sequence: TGTGCCAGCAGCCTGGGACAGGGCGAGGAGACCCAGTACTTC. The chain couples TRBV7-9 to TRBJ2-5, with 9 bases that match TRBD1. After removal of 5 bases from V and 5 bases from J, the junction contained 6 bases not matched to a gene. Per the germline V gene, CDR1 is SEHNR and CDR2 is FQNEAQ (reference sequence). CDR3 length: 14 residues.

This clone was seen only once. J is TRBJ2-5 and V is TRBV2; the D gene could be TRBD1 or TRBD2 (6 bases each). The CDR3 is 13 amino acids. Trimming pared 5 bases from V and 2 bases from J, leaving 9 bases between. From germline, CDR1 is SNHLY and CDR2 FYNNEI. CDR3 sequence (DNA): TGTGCCAGCAGTCTAGGGGGGCAAGAGACCCAGTACTTC. The encoded protein is CASSLGGQETQYF. Filled out from reference TRBV2 and TRBJ2-5, the complete variable domain reads EPEVTQTPSHQVTQMGQEVILRCVPISNHLYFYWYRQILGQKVEFLVSFYNNEISEKSEIFDDQFSVERPDGSNFTLKIRSTKLEDSAMYFCASSLGGQETQYFGPGTRLLVL.

Regarding this clone: Distinct nucleotide sequences in the sample also encode this CDR3. The chain joins TRBV6-6 to TRBJ1-2; D unclear. The CDR3 runs to 13 residues. The germline V gene has CDR1 MNHNY and CDR2 SVGAGI (reference sequence). Trimming left V 5 bases short and J 1 base short, with 8 bases between. CDR3 coding DNA: TGTGCCAGCAGTCCCCGGTTTAACTATGGCTACACCTTC. It specifies CASSPRFNYGYTF.

This clone showed up just once. V gene TRBV7-8 combines with J gene TRBJ1-1; 12 positions agree with TRBD1. Germline lookup yields CDR1 SGHVS and CDR2 FQNEAQ. This CDR3 comprises 17 residues. J gave up 2 bases and V 5 bases, and 9 bases lay outside the gene matches. CDR3 amino acids: CASSVRDRGLQNTEAFF. As DNA, the CDR3 is TGTGCCAGCAGCGTCCGGGACAGGGGGCTCCAAAACACTGAAGCTTTCTTT.

J is TRBJ2-3 and V is TRBV27; possibly TRBD1 for D (6 bases). Germline values: CDR1 MNHEY, CDR2 SMNVEV (reference sequence). Trimming took 8 bases from V and 6 from J, leaving 12 bases between them. The CDR3 is made up of 12 amino acids. The CDR3 loop is CASYREADTQYF. In DNA form, the CDR3 reads TGTGCCAGCTACAGGGAAGCGGATACGCAGTATTTT.

This chain connects TRBV7-2 to TRBJ2-2, with D tentatively TRBD1 (6 bases). The CDR3 extends over 15 amino acids. Trimming shortened V by 3 bases and J by 6 bases, and 14 bases separated the two germline ends. The germline V gene encodes CDR1 SGHTA and CDR2 FQGNSA. In DNA form, the CDR3 reads TGTGCCAGCAGCTTGCAGACAGGTTCTGCCGGGGAGCTGTTTTTT. Translating it yields CASSLQTGSAGELFF.

V gene TRBV4-1 combines with J gene TRBJ2-6; perhaps TRBD1 as D (6 bases). V was trimmed by 5 bases and J by 0 bases, leaving 11 bases between them. Germline loops: CDR1 MGHRA, CDR2 YSYEKL. CDR3 length: 16 amino acids. CDR3 sequence (DNA): TGCGCCAGCAGCTCGCTAGGGGGCTCTGGGGCCAACGTCCTGACTTTC. It translates to CASSSLGGSGANVLTF.

V is TRBV18 and J is TRBJ1-1; maybe TRBD1 (5 bases). V was pared by 4 bases and J by 11 bases, with 20 bases between. The CDR3 length is 14 residues. Germline V CDR1 and CDR2: KGHSH, LQKENI. The CDR3 loop reads CASSLHSDTGYAFF. The CDR3 coding sequence is TGTGCCAGCTCACTCCACTCCGATACAGGATACGCTTTCTTT.

Many counts were recorded for this clone. The V and J genes are TRBV28 and TRBJ2-6; TRBD1 agrees at 8 bases. The CDR3 runs to 17 residues. The germline CDR1 and CDR2 sequences are MDHEN and SYDVKM. Unmatched junction bases numbered 9, after V lost 6 bases and J lost 2 bases. The CDR3 DNA reads as TGTGCCAGCAGGGCGACAGGGGAATTCACTGGGGCCAACGTCCTGACTTTC. Its translation is CASRATGEFTGANVLTF. Drawing the rest from reference TRBV28 and TRBJ2-6, the complete variable domain is DVKVTQSSRYLVKRTGEKVFLECVQDMDHENMFWYRQDPGLGLRLIYFSYDVKMKEKGDIPEGYSVSREKKERFSLILESASTNQTSMYLCASRATGEFTGANVLTFGAGSRLTVL.

The chain joins TRBV6-1 to TRBJ1-6; TRBD1 agrees at 9 bases. From germline, CDR1 is MNHNS and CDR2 SASEGT. The CDR3 is made up of 18 amino acids. The V and J ends lost 4 bases and 0 bases, in that order; junction bases with no gene match: 7. Here the CDR3 reads CASSGRDRDSSYNSPLHF. CDR3 DNA: TGTGCCAGCAGTGGCCGGGACAGGGATAGCTCCTATAATTCACCCCTCCACTTT.

The genes are TRBV6-6 and TRBJ1-2, with TRBD1 matching over 11 bases. Per the germline V gene, CDR1 is MNHNY and CDR2 is SVGAGI (reference sequence). V lost 5 bases to trimming and J lost 0 bases; unmatched junction nucleotides: 5. The CDR3 extends over 16 amino acids. The CDR3 DNA reads TGTGCCAGCAGTCCCGGACAGGGGGCGGCTAACTATGGCTACACCTTC. It codes for CASSPGQGAANYGYTF.

This clone was seen ten or more times. The V call is TRBV5-6, the J call TRBJ2-5; 8 nucleotides line up with TRBD1. Losses at the gene ends were 4 bases for V and 5 bases for J; bases not matched to a gene: 7. CDR3 length equals 14 residues. Germline V gene data show CDR1 as SGHDT and CDR2 as YYEEEE. The CDR3 loop is CASSLYQGAETQYF. The CDR3 DNA reads TGTGCCAGCAGCCTTTACCAGGGGGCTGAGACCCAGTACTTC. Combining the CDR3 with reference TRBV5-6 and TRBJ2-5 gives the whole variable domain DAGVTQSPTHLIKTRGQQVTLRCSPKSGHDTVSWYQQALGQGPQFIFQYYEEEERQRGNFPDRFSGHQFPNYSSELNVNALLLGDSALYLCASSLYQGAETQYFGPGTRLLVL.

This chain connects TRBV7-3 to TRBJ2-1; no reliable D call. This CDR3 spans 13 amino acids. In germline, CDR1 is SGHTA, CDR2 FQGTGA. With 6 bases removed from V and 6 bases from J, the gap between germline ends came to 12 bases. CDR3 DNA: TGTGCCAGCAGTTCGACTCGGAGCAATGAGCAGTTCTTC. Amino acids: CASSSTRSNEQFF.

This chain connects TRBV6-6 to TRBJ2-1; D is ambiguous. Germline CDR1 and CDR2: MNHNY and SVGAGI (reference sequence). This CDR3 is 13 amino acids long. V lost 1 base to trimming and J lost 6 bases, with 7 bases between them. Here the CDR3 DNA reads TGTGCCAGCAGTTACTTGGACGCCAATGAGCAGTTCTTC. Protein: CASSYLDANEQFF.

The gene calls are TRBV19 and TRBJ2-3; tentatively, D is TRBD2 (7 bases). This CDR3 spans 16 amino acids. The germline CDR1 and CDR2 sequences are LNHDA and SQIVND (reference sequence). Between the trimmed V and J ends, which lost 3 bases and 2 bases, there was a span of 15 bases. CDR3 sequence reads: CASSITPGGATDTQYF. In DNA, the CDR3 is TGTGCCAGTAGTATCACCCCTGGGGGGGCCACAGATACGCAGTATTTT.

This clone appeared a single time. The chain is built from TRBV6-4 and TRBJ1-1; D is uncertain. From germline, CDR1 is MRHNA and CDR2 SNTAGT. Deletions cut 1 base from V and 7 bases from J, with 10 bases between. This CDR3 is 13 amino acids long. CDR3 region: CASSDLWEREAFF. The CDR3 region has the DNA TGTGCCAGCAGTGACTTATGGGAACGTGAAGCTTTCTTT.

The rearrangement links TRBV6-6 to TRBJ1-2; tentatively, D is TRBD1 (5 bases). Trimming took off 6 bases at V and 5 bases at J, with 13 bases between the two ends. Looked up from germline, CDR1 is MNHNY and CDR2 is SVGAGI (reference sequence). The CDR3 spans 13 residues. Here the CDR3 DNA reads TGTGCCAGCAGAGTAACAGGAATGTATGGCTACACCTTC. It is translated as CASRVTGMYGYTF.

The genes are TRBV28 and TRBJ1-1; D is possibly TRBD1 (5 bases). The CDR3 sequence is 14 residues long. Germline V gene sequence: CDR1 MDHEN, CDR2 SYDVKM. Trimming took off 6 bases at V and 4 bases at J, with 15 bases between the two ends. The chain's CDR3 is CASRGREGGTEAFF. The CDR3, as DNA: TGTGCCAGCAGGGGACGCGAGGGTGGCACTGAAGCTTTCTTT.

This chain connects TRBV19 to TRBJ1-6, with D unresolved. Trimming stripped 6 bases from V and 3 bases from J, with 6 bases between. This CDR3 is 13 amino acids long. Germline V gives CDR1 LNHDA, CDR2 SQIVND (reference sequence). The CDR3, as DNA: TGTGCCAGTAGGACGGACTATAATTCACCCCTCCACTTT. This codes for CASRTDYNSPLHF.

The chain recombines TRBV9 with TRBJ2-4; D tentatively fits TRBD1 or TRBD2 (5 bases each). V gave up 2 bases and J gave up 0 bases, with 12 bases separating them. CDR3 length equals 16 residues. Germline assignment: CDR1 SGDLS and CDR2 YYNGEE. This chain's CDR3 is CASSVGTDRAKNIQYF. The DNA of the CDR3 is TGTGCCAGCAGCGTGGGGACCGACAGAGCCAAAAACATTCAGTACTTC.

A note on this clone: Other DNA sequences of this sample code for an identical CDR3. The gene calls are TRBV30 and TRBJ1-3; no reliable D call. Germline lookup yields CDR1 GTSNPN and CDR2 SVGIG (reference sequence). The CDR3 is 15 amino acids. The V end lost 0 bases, the J end lost 4 bases, and 13 bases lay between the germline ends. The CDR3 loop reads CAWSVSGRRGNTIYF. CDR3 bases: TGTGCCTGGAGTGTATCGGGTCGCCGGGGAAACACCATATATTTT.

A word on this clone: This CDR3 is also generated by other DNA sequences in the sample. V usage is TRBV6-6 and J usage is TRBJ1-3; D not certain. Per germline, CDR1 MNHNY and CDR2 SVGAGI (reference sequence). Trimming removed 4 bases from V and 1 base from J, with 8 bases in between. This CDR3 spans 14 amino acids. As DNA, the CDR3 is TGTGCCAGCAGTTCGGGAGGGTCTGGAAACACCATATATTTT. Protein product: CASSSGGSGNTIYF.

The V call is TRBV19, the J call TRBJ1-5; the D is unclear. The CDR3 covers 14 residues. The V end was cut by 3 bases, the J end by 2 bases, with 8 bases between. Germline values: CDR1 LNHDA, CDR2 SQIVND (reference sequence). As DNA, the CDR3 is TGTGCCAGTAGTATGAGCAACCGCAATCAGCCCCAGCATTTT. Its protein is CASSMSNRNQPQHF.

The rearrangement uses TRBV30 and TRBJ2-2, with 7 bases that match TRBD2. V gave up 0 bases and J gave up 13 bases; unmatched junction bases: 8. The CDR3 spans 13 residues. Germline V gives CDR1 GTSNPN, CDR2 SVGIG (reference sequence). CDR3 protein: CAWSVQRGEVLFF. The CDR3 DNA is TGTGCCTGGAGTGTACAACGGGGGGAAGTGCTGTTTTTT.

V is TRBV9 and J is TRBJ2-1, with D perhaps assigned TRBD1 or TRBD2 (5 bases each). The CDR3 extends over 15 amino acids. Trimming stripped 0 bases from V and 6 bases from J, with 13 bases between. Germline lookup yields CDR1 SGDLS and CDR2 YYNGEE. The CDR3, as DNA: TGTGCCAGCAGCGTAGGGTCGGGGCTAACCAATGAGCAGTTCTTC. It specifies CASSVGSGLTNEQFF.

The chain uses TRBV10-3 and TRBJ2-5, with D possibly being TRBD1 (6 bases). Trimming stripped 5 bases from V and 3 bases from J, with 13 bases between. The CDR3 is 14 amino acids. Looked up from germline, CDR1 is ENHRY and CDR2 is SYGVKD. The CDR3 loop is CAISPNRAEETQYF. CDR3 nucleotides: TGTGCCATCAGTCCTAACAGGGCCGAAGAGACCCAGTACTTC.

The J gene is TRBJ1-5, the V gene TRBV5-3; weak D call: TRBD1 (6 bases). TRBV5-3 is assigned to the ORF class and has an uncertain function. This CDR3 is 21 amino acids long. Trimming shortened V by 0 bases and J by 2 bases, and 27 bases separated the two germline ends. The CDR3 DNA reads as TGTGCCAGAAGCTTGGTCCGTAGAGACTGGGTTAGACACAGGGGCAATCAGCCCCAGCATTTT. Protein: CARSLVRRDWVRHRGNQPQHF.

This rearrangement joins TRBV7-6 to TRBJ2-5, with D uncertain. CDR1 SGHVS and CDR2 FNYEAQ come from the germline V gene. The length of the CDR3 is 13 residues. Trimming left V 5 bases short and J 0 bases short, with 7 bases between. Here the CDR3 reads CASSRKYQETQYF. Here the CDR3 DNA reads TGTGCCAGCAGCCGGAAGTACCAAGAGACCCAGTACTTC. Looking up the rest from reference TRBV7-6 and TRBJ2-5 gives the full variable domain: GAGVSQSPRYKVTKRGQDVALRCDPISGHVSLYWYRQALGQGPEFLTYFNYEAQQDKSGLPNDRFSAERPEGSISTLTIQRTEQRDSAMYRCASSRKYQETQYFGPGTRLLVL.

This rearrangement joins TRBV10-3 to TRBJ2-7, with 13 bases aligning to TRBD2. V shed 1 base, J shed 5 bases, and the junction held 5 bases outside the gene matches. CDR3 length: 16 residues. The germline gives CDR1 ENHRY, CDR2 SYGVKD. CDR3 sequence reads: CAISELTSGRSHEQYF. The CDR3 DNA sequence: TGTGCCATCAGTGAGTTGACTAGCGGGAGGAGTCACGAGCAGTACTTC.

This clone was counted only a few times. The chain uses TRBV6-4 and TRBJ1-1; D remains ambiguous. The CDR3 totals 14 residues. The V end was cut by 4 bases, the J end by 6 bases, with 15 bases between. CDR1 and CDR2 (germline): MRHNA, SNTAGT. CDR3 nucleotides: TGTGCCAGCAGTGCATCCCAGGTTGGACCTGAAGCTTTCTTT. It is translated as CASSASQVGPEAFF.